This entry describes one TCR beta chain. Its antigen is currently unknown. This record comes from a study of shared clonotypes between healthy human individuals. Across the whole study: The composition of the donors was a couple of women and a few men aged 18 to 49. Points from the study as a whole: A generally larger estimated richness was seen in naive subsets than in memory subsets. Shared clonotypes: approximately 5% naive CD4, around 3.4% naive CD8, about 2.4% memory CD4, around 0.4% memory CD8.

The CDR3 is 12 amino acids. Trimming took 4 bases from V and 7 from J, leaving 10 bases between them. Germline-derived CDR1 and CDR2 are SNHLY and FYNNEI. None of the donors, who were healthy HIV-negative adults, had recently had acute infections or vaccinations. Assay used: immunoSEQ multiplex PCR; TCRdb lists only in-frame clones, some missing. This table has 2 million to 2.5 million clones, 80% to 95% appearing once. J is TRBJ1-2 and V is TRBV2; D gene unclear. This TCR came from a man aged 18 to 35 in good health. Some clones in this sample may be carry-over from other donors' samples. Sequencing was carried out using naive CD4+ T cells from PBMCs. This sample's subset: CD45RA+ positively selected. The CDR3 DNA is TGTGCCAGCAGTGGGACCGGGGTTGGCTACACCTTC. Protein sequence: CASSGTGVGYTF.